This T cell receptor beta chain was captured in a study of blood T cell repertoires in COVID-19. Across the whole study: Spain, Italy and the United States supplied samples that represented acute and convalescent COVID-19.

In the authors' workflow: Reference gene primer amplification gave nucleated cell count estimates. Assay: immunoSEQ multiplex PCR; the TCRdb copy retains only in-frame clones and omits some. The DNA was the basis for D and trimming; V, J and clone size are from that table. The table has about 140,000 clones, 70% to 90% seen once. The CDR3 covers 14 residues. Germline V gene data show CDR1 as SGHAT and CDR2 as FQNNGV. V was cut by 5 bases and J by 4 bases, with 14 bases left in between. The chain uses TRBV11-2 and TRBJ2-5, with D perhaps TRBD1 (6 bases). This TCR came from a woman in her forties or fifties with acute or convalescent COVID-19. Specimen: peripheral blood. CDR3: CASSRGQPPETQYF. Here the CDR3 DNA reads TGTGCCAGCAGCCGCGGACAGCCTCCAGAGACCCAGTACTTC. Filled out from reference TRBV11-2 and TRBJ2-5, the complete variable domain reads EAGVAQSPRYKIIEKRQSVAFWCNPISGHATLYWYQQILGQGPKLLIQFQNNGVVDDSQLPKDRFSAERLKGVDSTLKIQPAKLEDSAVYLCASSRGQPPETQYFGPGTRLLVL.